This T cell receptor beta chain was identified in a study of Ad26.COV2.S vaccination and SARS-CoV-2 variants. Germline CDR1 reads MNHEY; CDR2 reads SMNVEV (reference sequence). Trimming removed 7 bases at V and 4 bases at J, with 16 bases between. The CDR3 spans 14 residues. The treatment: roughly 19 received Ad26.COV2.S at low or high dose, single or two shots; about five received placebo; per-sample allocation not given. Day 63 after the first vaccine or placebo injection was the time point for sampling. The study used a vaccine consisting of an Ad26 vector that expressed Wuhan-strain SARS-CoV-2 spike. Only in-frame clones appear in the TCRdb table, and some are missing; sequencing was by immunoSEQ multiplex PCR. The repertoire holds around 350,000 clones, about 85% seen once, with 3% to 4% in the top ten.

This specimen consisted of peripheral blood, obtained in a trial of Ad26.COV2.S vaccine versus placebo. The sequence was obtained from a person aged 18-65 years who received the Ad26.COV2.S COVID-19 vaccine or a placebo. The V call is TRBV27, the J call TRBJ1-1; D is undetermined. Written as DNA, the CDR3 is TGTGCCAGCAATCATGGCTATATGGGCACTGAAGCTTTCTTT. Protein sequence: CASNHGYMGTEAFF.